A single sample gave rise to the 27 T cell receptor beta chains below, sequenced in a study of T cell responses to AZD1222 COVID-19 vaccine. Clones were sequenced by immunoSEQ multiplex PCR, and TCRdb holds only the in-frame ones, with some missing. The sample includes fewer than 150,000 clones, more than 70% seen only once; the top ten take approximately 3.4%. Sample: peripheral blood, taken 28 days after the second AZD1222 dose. These receptors all stem from an adult who received the AZD1222 COVID-19 vaccine.

J is TRBJ1-3 and V is TRBV4-1; a weak D match, TRBD1 (5 bases). The length of the CDR3 is 17 residues. Germline CDR1 and CDR2: MGHRA and YSYEKL. V shed 0 bases and J shed 1 base, with 13 bases lying between them. In DNA form, the CDR3 reads TGCGCCAGCAGCCAAGAGTATGGGACCCATTCTGGAAACACCATATATTTT. It is translated as CASSQEYGTHSGNTIYF.

This chain's CDR3 is CASSLPVKGATGELFF. DNA for the CDR3: TGTGCCAGCAGTTTACCGGTGAAAGGGGCTACCGGGGAGCTGTTTTTT. The V gene is TRBV28, the J gene TRBJ2-2; possible D gene TRBD1, 5 bases. The CDR3 consists of 16 residues. The V gene's germline CDR1 is MDHEN and CDR2 SYDVKM. Trimming removed 2 bases from V and 5 bases from J, with 15 bases in between.

DNA of the CDR3: TGTGCCAGTAGTATAGGACTAGCGGGAGGTCTAGGTAAAAACATTCAGTACTTC. It yields the protein CASSIGLAGGLGKNIQYF. The chain joins TRBV19 to TRBJ2-4; 13 nucleotides align to TRBD2. Losses at the gene ends were 1 base for V and 4 bases for J; bases not matched to a gene: 7. Germline CDR1 LNHDA, CDR2 SQIVND (reference sequence). The CDR3 runs 18 residues.

CDR3 nucleotide sequence: TGTGCCAGCAGCCCTCGAGGGGACACTGAAGCTTTCTTT. Its translation: CASSPRGDTEAFF. The chain couples TRBV7-6 to TRBJ1-1; weak D call: TRBD1 (5 bases). From germline, CDR1 is SGHVS and CDR2 FNYEAQ. Trimming shortened V by 5 bases and J by 3 bases, and 10 bases separated the two germline ends. The CDR3 is 13 amino acids.

The V call is TRBV7-2, the J call TRBJ2-1; a weak D match, TRBD1 (5 bases). The V end lost 1 base, the J end lost 8 bases, and 9 bases lay between the germline ends. The CDR3 has 13 amino acids. Germline CDR1 SGHTA, CDR2 FQGNSA. The CDR3 reads CASSLEWGDEQFF. For the CDR3, the DNA is TGTGCCAGCAGCTTAGAGTGGGGCGATGAGCAGTTCTTC. Full variable domain (missing parts from reference TRBV7-2 and TRBJ2-1): GAGVSQSPSNKVTEKGKDVELRCDPISGHTALYWYRQSLGQGLEFLIYFQGNSAPDKSGLPSDRFSAERTGGSVSTLTIQRTQQEDSAVYLCASSLEWGDEQFFGPGTRLTVL.

This chain uses TRBV28 with TRBJ1-1; D call uncertain. This CDR3 comprises 12 residues. The V end lost 3 bases, the J end lost 3 bases, and 5 bases lay between the germline ends. Germline V lookup: CDR1 MDHEN, CDR2 SYDVKM. In DNA, the CDR3 is TGTGCCAGCAGTTTGTATTACACTGAAGCTTTCTTT. It encodes CASSLYYTEAFF.

The chain recombines TRBV5-1 with TRBJ1-1; the D is unclear. In germline, CDR1 is SGHRS, CDR2 YFSETQ. V lost 5 bases and J lost 1, with 6 bases in between. The CDR3 is 12 residues long. CDR3: CASRMENTEAFF. CDR3 sequence (DNA): TGCGCCAGCAGGATGGAGAACACTGAAGCTTTCTTT.

The V gene is TRBV7-3, the J gene TRBJ2-2, with 9 bases identical to TRBD1. Germline CDR1 and CDR2: SGHTA and FQGTGA. This CDR3 comprises 15 residues. With 4 bases clipped from V and 6 bases from J, the junction kept 6 bases outside the gene matches. CDR3 region: CASSYGQGRSGELFF. The CDR3 DNA is TGTGCCAGCAGCTACGGACAGGGGAGGTCCGGGGAGCTGTTTTTT.

The chain uses TRBV15 and TRBJ1-5; possible D gene TRBD1, 5 bases. V was trimmed by 0 bases and J by 6 bases, leaving 15 bases between them. The CDR3 totals 16 residues. Germline V CDR1 and CDR2: LNHNV, YYDKDF (reference sequence). CDR3: CATSRDLGREGQPQHF. CDR3 DNA: TGTGCCACCAGCAGAGATCTCGGCAGGGAGGGTCAGCCCCAGCATTTT.

The V call is TRBV9, the J call TRBJ2-1, with 7 bases lining up with TRBD2. After removal of 0 bases from V and 6 bases from J, the junction contained 9 bases not matched to a gene. The CDR3 totals 16 residues. Germline V CDR1 and CDR2: SGDLS, YYNGEE. The CDR3 sequence is CASSVDLRGGSNEQFF. The DNA for the CDR3 is TGTGCCAGCAGCGTAGACCTACGCGGGGGTAGCAATGAGCAGTTCTTC.

This clone is a singleton in its sample. V is TRBV6-1 and J is TRBJ2-3; 7 bases are a match to TRBD2. The germline V gene encodes CDR1 MNHNS and CDR2 SASEGT. J was trimmed by 3 bases and V by 2 bases; bases with no gene match: 5. The CDR3 loop spans 15 amino acids. Here the CDR3 DNA reads TGTGCCAGCAGTGAAATATCGGGAGGAACAGATACGCAGTATTTT. Amino acid sequence: CASSEISGGTDTQYF.

In its sample, this clone was seen once. This chain's CDR3 is CASSMGQSGELFF. CDR3 nucleotides: TGTGCCAGTAGTATGGGACAGAGCGGGGAGCTGTTTTTT. This sequence joins TRBV19 and TRBJ2-2, with TRBD1 matching over 7 bases. The V gene's germline CDR1 is LNHDA and CDR2 SQIVND (reference sequence). V dropped 3 bases and J dropped 7; count of bases not matched to a gene: 2. CDR3 length: 13 amino acids.

The chain uses TRBV20-1 and TRBJ2-3; the match to TRBD2 covers 12 bases. The CDR3 covers 17 residues. The junction had 11 bases not matched to a gene; V was cut back by 3 bases and J by 4 bases. Germline-derived CDR1 and CDR2 are DFQATT and SNEGSKA (reference sequence). The CDR3: CSASLAGGPAWADTQYF. Written as DNA, the CDR3 is TGCAGTGCTAGTCTAGCGGGGGGGCCGGCTTGGGCAGATACGCAGTATTTT.

This rearrangement joins TRBV4-3 to TRBJ1-1, with D uncertain. Germline V gene data show CDR1 as LGHNA and CDR2 as YSLEER. Trimming pared 2 bases from V and 1 base from J, leaving 2 bases between. CDR3 length: 12 residues. As DNA, the CDR3 is TGCGCCAGCAGCCAACAGAACACTGAAGCTTTCTTT. Translation: CASSQQNTEAFF.

This clone was recorded once. The DNA of the CDR3 is TGTGCCAGTAGTTCCTTGAGGGAACGCATGCGCAATCAGCCCCAGCATTTT. This encodes CASSSLRERMRNQPQHF. V usage is TRBV19 and J usage is TRBJ1-5; D is undetermined. The ends were cut back, 5 bases at V and 2 bases at J, with 19 bases in the middle. The V gene's germline CDR1 is LNHDA and CDR2 SQIVND (reference sequence). The length of the CDR3 is 17 residues.

The V and J genes are TRBV7-3 and TRBJ1-1; 7 bases map to TRBD1. Trimming cost V 5 bases and J 1 base; bases outside gene matches: 13. The CDR3 length is 17 residues. The germline V gene encodes CDR1 SGHTA and CDR2 FQGTGA. The CDR3 nucleotides read TGTGCCAGCAGCCTAATTGGAGGTAGGGGGCCGAACACTGAAGCTTTCTTT. The encoded protein is CASSLIGGRGPNTEAFF.

This clone was detected only once. The J gene is TRBJ2-7, the V gene TRBV13; D perhaps matches TRBD2 (5 bases). This CDR3 is built from 12 residues. V gave up 5 bases and J gave up 5 bases, with 10 bases separating them. Germline CDR1 PRHDT, CDR2 FYEKMQ (reference sequence). The CDR3 nucleotides are TGTGCCAGCAGCGAGGGAACCGACGAGCAGTACTTC. It codes for CASSEGTDEQYF.

A single count supports this clone. As DNA, the CDR3 is TGTGCCAGTAGAAGTCAGGGAGGGTATGAGCAGTTCTTC. Its protein is CASRSQGGYEQFF. This chain connects TRBV28 to TRBJ2-1; 7 bases are shared with TRBD2. CDR1 and CDR2 from the germline V gene are MDHEN and SYDVKM. With V trimmed by 9 bases and J by 8 bases, 10 bases remained unmatched. The length of the CDR3 is 13 residues.

The chain uses TRBV7-9 and TRBJ1-3, with D possibly TRBD1 on 5 matching bases. Germline CDR1 reads SEHNR; CDR2 reads FQNEAQ (reference sequence). This CDR3 region has 14 residues. The ends were cut back, 5 bases at V and 0 bases at J, with 8 bases in the middle. CDR3 amino acids: CASSRQRSGNTIYF. DNA for the CDR3: TGTGCCAGCAGCCGACAGCGCTCTGGAAACACCATATATTTT. Complete variable domain (other parts from reference TRBV7-9 and TRBJ1-3): DTGVSQNPRHKITKRGQNVTFRCDPISEHNRLYWYRQTLGQGPEFLTYFQNEAQLEKSRLLSDRFSAERPKGSFSTLEIQRTEQGDSAMYLCASSRQRSGNTIYFGEGSWLTVV.

The chain links TRBV7-8 to TRBJ1-6; no reliable D call. This CDR3 is built from 16 residues. The V end was cut by 7 bases, the J end by 4 bases, with 17 bases between. CDR1 and CDR2 from the germline V gene are SGHVS and FQNEAQ. The CDR3 is CASNPSPAPYNSPLHF. CDR3 coding DNA: TGTGCCAGCAACCCCTCACCGGCGCCATATAATTCACCCCTCCACTTT.

The chain links TRBV5-1 to TRBJ1-2; D gene ambiguous. The CDR3 runs 13 residues. Deletions cut 4 bases from V and 8 bases from J, with 15 bases between. Germline values: CDR1 SGHRS, CDR2 YFSETQ. The CDR3, as DNA: TGCGCCAGCAGCCTGACTGAATCAGTGGGCTACACCTTC. It encodes CASSLTESVGYTF.

The J gene is TRBJ2-3, the V gene TRBV4-2, with D perhaps given as TRBD1 or TRBD2 (6 bases each). CDR1 is LGHNA and CDR2 is YNFKEQ in the germline V gene. The CDR3 has 15 amino acids. V was clipped by 7 bases and J by 5 bases, with 19 bases between them. The CDR3 DNA follows: TGTGCCAGCATGCACCTAACCAAGGGGGGAGATACGCAGTATTTT. This sequence encodes CASMHLTKGGDTQYF.

The chain recombines TRBV6-5 with TRBJ1-3, with D tentatively TRBD1 (5 bases). The V gene lost 6 bases and the J gene lost 0 bases, with 12 bases spanning the gap. The CDR3 extends over 15 amino acids. The germline CDR1 and CDR2 sequences are MNHEY and SVGAGI. This CDR3 reads CASRGGGVSGNTIYF. CDR3 DNA sequence: TGTGCCAGCAGGGGTGGGGGTGTCTCTGGAAACACCATATATTTT.

As concerns this clone: The junction differs from germline at one of its ends, possibly a read error. The chain joins TRBV6-2 or TRBV6-3 to TRBJ1-2; D ambiguous. Germline lookup yields CDR1 MNHEY and CDR2 SVGEGT. This CDR3 region has 12 residues. The CDR3 DNA reads as TGTGCCAGCAGTTCCTACAACTCTGGCTACACCTTC. It specifies CASSSYNSGYTF.

This rearrangement joins TRBV11-3 to TRBJ2-7; TRBD2 matches at 11 bases. The CDR3 has 16 amino acids. Germline V gene data show CDR1 as SGHNT and CDR2 as YENEEA. With V trimmed by 1 base and J by 3 bases, 5 bases remained unmatched. CDR3 bases: TGTGCCAGCAGCTTAGCCCCAACTAGCGGGAGCTACGAGCAGTACTTC. Its protein is CASSLAPTSGSYEQYF.

The chain has TRBV7-3 and TRBJ2-2; TRBD1 agrees at 8 bases. This CDR3 spans 13 amino acids. J gave up 4 bases and V 6 bases, and 1 base lay outside the gene matches. Germline V gene sequence: CDR1 SGHTA, CDR2 FQGTGA. The CDR3 region has the DNA TGTGCCAGCAGTGGACAGGGCACCGGGGAGCTGTTTTTT. Translating gives CASSGQGTGELFF. Together with reference TRBV7-3 and TRBJ2-2, the CDR3 gives the full variable domain: GAGVSQTPSNKVTEKGKYVELRCDPISGHTALYWYRQSLGQGPEFLIYFQGTGAADDSGLPNDRFFAVRPEGSVSTLKIQRTERGDSAVYLCASSGQGTGELFFGEGSRLTVL.

The chain is built from TRBV28 and TRBJ1-2; maybe TRBD1 (5 bases). CDR3 size: 14 residues. The V gene lost 1 base and the J gene lost 8 bases, with 14 bases spanning the gap. Germline V gives CDR1 MDHEN, CDR2 SYDVKM. The CDR3 DNA reads as TGTGCCAGCAGTTTATCGGCAGGGCGGGGGGGCTACACCTTC. This encodes CASSLSAGRGGYTF.